This T cell receptor beta chain originates from a study of cytomegalovirus exposure and HLA in healthy donors. CDR1 is MRHNA, CDR2 SNTAGT, per germline. The germline V and J ends were trimmed by 0 bases and 1 base, with 4 bases remaining between them. The CDR3 is 15 residues long. Healthy individuals who donated bone marrow served as the donors. The PCR employed 60 Vbeta primers together with 13 Jbeta primers. Sequencing was performed with immunoSEQ multiplex PCR; in TCRdb, only in-frame clones are kept and a portion is missing. The table lists roughly 150,000 clones, over 80% of them singletons. With respect to this clone: Its specificity is not known.

Findings and limits, study-wide: Prediction of most subjects' HLA-A and HLA-B alleles by TCR beta sequences was reportedly accurate. An observed cluster of highly shared sequence variants was recorded as a likely sequencing artifact.

This TCR derives from a woman aged 18-29 years in good health and CMV-seronegative. The source material was PBMCs. The chain employs TRBV6-4 and TRBJ2-6; D not resolved. CDR3 loop: CASSDSRSGANVLTF. The CDR3 region has the DNA TGTGCCAGCAGTGACTCGAGGTCTGGGGCCAACGTCCTGACTTTC.